This TCR beta chain was recorded in a study of cytomegalovirus exposure and HLA in healthy donors. At the level of the study: There were approximately 85 million unique TCRs (from HLA-typed donors) in an early data release. When roughly 420 donors were genotyped, roughly 78% of them were found to fall in the Caucasian-associated ancestry cluster.

This PCR relied on a set of 60 Vbeta primers and 13 Jbeta primers. Authors' analysis steps: An analysis that came later counted 80 million or so unique TCR beta chains, approximately 10 million shared. Measured with immunoSEQ multiplex PCR; TCRdb has only the in-frame clones, and not every one. The V and J calls and clone size were taken over from that table, and D and trimming were inferred from the DNA. The sample has under 200,000 clones; 84% are singletons. V lost 5 bases and J lost 4; bases outside the gene matches: 5. The CDR3 sequence is 13 residues long. Germline loops: CDR1 SGDLS, CDR2 YYNGEE. The donors gave bone marrow, and they were healthy.

The sequencing sample was made of PBMCs. This TCR was sampled from a middle-aged man in good health and CMV-seropositive. J is TRBJ1-2 and V is TRBV9; 7 positions agree with TRBD1. DNA for the CDR3: TGTGCCAGCAGAGACAGGGAAACCTATGGCTACACCTTC. Its translation: CASRDRETYGYTF.